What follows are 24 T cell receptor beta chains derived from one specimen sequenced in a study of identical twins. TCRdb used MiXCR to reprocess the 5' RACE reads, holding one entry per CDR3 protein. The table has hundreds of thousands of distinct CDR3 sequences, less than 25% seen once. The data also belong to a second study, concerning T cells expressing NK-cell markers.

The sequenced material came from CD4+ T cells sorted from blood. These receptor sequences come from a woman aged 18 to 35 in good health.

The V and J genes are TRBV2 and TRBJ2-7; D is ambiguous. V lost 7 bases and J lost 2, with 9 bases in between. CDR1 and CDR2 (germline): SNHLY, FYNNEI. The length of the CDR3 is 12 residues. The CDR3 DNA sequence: TGTGCCAGCATAGGCATGGCCTACGAGCAGTACTTC. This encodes CASIGMAYEQYF.

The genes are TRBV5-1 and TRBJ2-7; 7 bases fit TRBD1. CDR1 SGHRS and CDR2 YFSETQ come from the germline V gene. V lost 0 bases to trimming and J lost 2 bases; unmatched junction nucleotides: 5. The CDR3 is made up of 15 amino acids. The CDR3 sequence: CASSLAGTAPYEQYF. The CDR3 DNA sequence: TGCGCCAGCAGCTTGGCCGGGACAGCCCCCTACGAGCAGTACTTC.

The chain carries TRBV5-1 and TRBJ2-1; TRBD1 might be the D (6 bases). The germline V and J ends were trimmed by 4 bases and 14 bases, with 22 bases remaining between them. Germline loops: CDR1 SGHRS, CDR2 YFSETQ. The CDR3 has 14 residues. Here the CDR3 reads CASSLGEPGHPKFF. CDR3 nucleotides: TGCGCCAGCAGCCTTGGGGAGCCGGGACACCCCAAGTTCTTC.

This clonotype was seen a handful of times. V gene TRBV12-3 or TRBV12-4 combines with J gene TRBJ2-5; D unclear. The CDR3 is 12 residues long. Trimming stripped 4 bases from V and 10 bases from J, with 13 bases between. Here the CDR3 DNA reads TGTGCCAGCAGTTCGGCGTTTAATGGCCAGTACTTC. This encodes CASSSAFNGQYF.

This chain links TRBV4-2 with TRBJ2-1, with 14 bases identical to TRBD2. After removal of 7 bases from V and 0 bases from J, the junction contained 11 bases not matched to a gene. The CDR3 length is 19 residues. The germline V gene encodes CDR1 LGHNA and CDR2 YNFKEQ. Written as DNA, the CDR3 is TGTGCCAGCACCCAGACTAGCGGGAGGGCCGAGAGCTCCTACAATGAGCAGTTCTTC. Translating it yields CASTQTSGRAESSYNEQFF.

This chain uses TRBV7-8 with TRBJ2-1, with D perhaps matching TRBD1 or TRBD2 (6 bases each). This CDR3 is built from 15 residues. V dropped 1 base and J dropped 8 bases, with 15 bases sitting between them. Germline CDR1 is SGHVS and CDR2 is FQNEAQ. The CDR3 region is CASSLEGGWGDEQFF. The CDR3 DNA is TGTGCCAGCAGCTTAGAGGGGGGCTGGGGCGATGAGCAGTTCTTC.

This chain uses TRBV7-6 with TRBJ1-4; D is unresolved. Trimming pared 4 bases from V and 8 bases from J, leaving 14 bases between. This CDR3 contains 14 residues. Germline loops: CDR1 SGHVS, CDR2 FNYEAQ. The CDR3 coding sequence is TGTGCCAGCAGCTCCGATCGGATCGACGAAAAACTGTTTTTT. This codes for CASSSDRIDEKLFF.

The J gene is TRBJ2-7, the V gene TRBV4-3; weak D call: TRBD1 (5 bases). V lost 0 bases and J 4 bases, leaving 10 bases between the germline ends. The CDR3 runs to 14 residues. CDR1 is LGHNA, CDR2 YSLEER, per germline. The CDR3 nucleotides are TGCGCCAGCAGCCAAGAGGCCAGGGTTTACGAGCAGTACTTC. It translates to CASSQEARVYEQYF.

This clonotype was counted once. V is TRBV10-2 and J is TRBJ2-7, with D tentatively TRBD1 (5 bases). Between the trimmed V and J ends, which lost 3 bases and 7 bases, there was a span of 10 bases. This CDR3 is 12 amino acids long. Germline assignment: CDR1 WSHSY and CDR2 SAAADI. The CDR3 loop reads CASSDRVREQYF. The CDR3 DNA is TGCGCCAGCAGTGACAGGGTCCGAGAGCAGTACTTC.

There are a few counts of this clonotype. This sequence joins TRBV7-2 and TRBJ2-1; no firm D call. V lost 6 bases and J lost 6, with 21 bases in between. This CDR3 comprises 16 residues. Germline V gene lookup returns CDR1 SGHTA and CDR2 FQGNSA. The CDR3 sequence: CASSPSGDGLSNEQFF. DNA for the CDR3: TGTGCCAGCAGTCCTTCCGGAGATGGGTTGAGCAATGAGCAGTTCTTC.

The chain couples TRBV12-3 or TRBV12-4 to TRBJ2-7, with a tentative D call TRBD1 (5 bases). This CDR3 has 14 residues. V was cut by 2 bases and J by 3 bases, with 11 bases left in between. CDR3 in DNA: TGTGCCAGCAGTTTATACAGGTCCGACTACGAGCAGTACTTC. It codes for CASSLYRSDYEQYF.

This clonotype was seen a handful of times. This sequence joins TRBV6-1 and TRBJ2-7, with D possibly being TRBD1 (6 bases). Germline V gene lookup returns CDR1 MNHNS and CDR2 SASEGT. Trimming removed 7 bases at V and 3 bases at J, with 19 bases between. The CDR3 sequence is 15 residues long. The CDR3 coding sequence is TGTGCCAGCACGAGGTGGGGACAAGGGCTCTACGAGCAGTACTTC. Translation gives CASTRWGQGLYEQYF.

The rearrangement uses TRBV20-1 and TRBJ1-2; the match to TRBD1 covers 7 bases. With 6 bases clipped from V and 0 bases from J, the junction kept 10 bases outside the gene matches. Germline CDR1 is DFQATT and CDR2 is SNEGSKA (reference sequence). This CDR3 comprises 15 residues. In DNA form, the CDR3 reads TGCAGTGCCCCGGGGGACAGCTCCACTAACTATGGCTACACCTTC. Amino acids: CSAPGDSSTNYGYTF.

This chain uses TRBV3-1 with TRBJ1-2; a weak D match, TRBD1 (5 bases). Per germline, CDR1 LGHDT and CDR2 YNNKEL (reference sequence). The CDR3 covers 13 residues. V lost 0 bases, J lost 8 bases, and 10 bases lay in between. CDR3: CASSQEGVRGYTF. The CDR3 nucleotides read TGTGCCAGCAGCCAAGAAGGGGTGAGGGGCTACACCTTC.

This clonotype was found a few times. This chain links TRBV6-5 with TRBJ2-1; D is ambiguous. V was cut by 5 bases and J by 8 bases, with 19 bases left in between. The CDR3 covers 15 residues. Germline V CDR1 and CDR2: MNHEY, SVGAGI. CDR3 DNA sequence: TGTGCCAGCAGTACTCCTAGGCGGTCCCGCGATGAGCAGTTCTTC. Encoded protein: CASSTPRRSRDEQFF.

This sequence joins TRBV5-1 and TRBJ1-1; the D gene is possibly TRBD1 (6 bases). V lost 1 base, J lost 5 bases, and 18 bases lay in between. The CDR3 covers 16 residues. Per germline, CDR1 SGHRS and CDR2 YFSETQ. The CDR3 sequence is CASSLRQWAQGTEAFF. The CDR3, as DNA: TGCGCCAGCAGCTTGCGACAATGGGCCCAGGGGACTGAAGCTTTCTTT.

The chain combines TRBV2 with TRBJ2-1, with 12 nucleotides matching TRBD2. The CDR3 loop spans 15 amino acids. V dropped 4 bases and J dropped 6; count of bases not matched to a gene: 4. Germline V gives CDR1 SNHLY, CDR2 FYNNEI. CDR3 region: CASSVELAGGNEQFF. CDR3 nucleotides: TGTGCCAGCAGTGTGGAACTAGCGGGAGGCAATGAGCAGTTCTTC.

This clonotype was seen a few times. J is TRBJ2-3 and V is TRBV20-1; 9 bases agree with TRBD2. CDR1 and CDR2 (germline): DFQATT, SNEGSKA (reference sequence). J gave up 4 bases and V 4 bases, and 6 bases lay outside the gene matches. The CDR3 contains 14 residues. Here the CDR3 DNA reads TGCAGTGCTAACGCGGGGGGGGACGCAGATACGCAGTATTTT. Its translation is CSANAGGDADTQYF.

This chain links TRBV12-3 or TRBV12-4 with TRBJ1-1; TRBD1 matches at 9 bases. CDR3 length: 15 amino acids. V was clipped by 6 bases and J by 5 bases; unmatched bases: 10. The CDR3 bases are TGTGCCAGCAGCTGGAGGGACAGGGTGGCAACTGAAGCTTTCTTT. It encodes CASSWRDRVATEAFF.

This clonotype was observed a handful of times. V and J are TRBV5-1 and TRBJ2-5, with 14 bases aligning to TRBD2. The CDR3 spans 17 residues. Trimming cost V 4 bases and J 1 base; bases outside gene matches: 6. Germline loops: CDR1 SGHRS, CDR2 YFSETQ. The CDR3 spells CASSPGLAGAIQETQYF. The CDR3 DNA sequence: TGCGCCAGCAGCCCGGGACTAGCGGGAGCGATCCAAGAGACCCAGTACTTC.

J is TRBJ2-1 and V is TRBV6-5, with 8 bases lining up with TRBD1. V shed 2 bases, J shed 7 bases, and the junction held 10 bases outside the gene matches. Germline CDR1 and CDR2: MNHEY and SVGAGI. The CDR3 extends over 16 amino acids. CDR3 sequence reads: CASSYEGQGARNEQFF. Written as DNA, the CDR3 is TGTGCCAGCAGTTACGAGGGGCAGGGGGCACGGAATGAGCAGTTCTTC.

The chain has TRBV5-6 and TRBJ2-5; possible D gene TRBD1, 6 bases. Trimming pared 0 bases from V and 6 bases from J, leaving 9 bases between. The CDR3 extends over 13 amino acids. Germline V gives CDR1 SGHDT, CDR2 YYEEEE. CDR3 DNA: TGTGCCAGCAGCTTGGGCAGGGGCCAGACCCAGTACTTC. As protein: CASSLGRGQTQYF.

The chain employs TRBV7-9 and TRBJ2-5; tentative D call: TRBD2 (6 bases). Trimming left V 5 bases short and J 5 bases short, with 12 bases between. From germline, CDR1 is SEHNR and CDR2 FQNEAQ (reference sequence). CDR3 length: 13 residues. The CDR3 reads CASSRGAGETQYF. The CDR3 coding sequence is TGTGCCAGCAGCCGCGGGGCGGGGGAGACCCAGTACTTC.

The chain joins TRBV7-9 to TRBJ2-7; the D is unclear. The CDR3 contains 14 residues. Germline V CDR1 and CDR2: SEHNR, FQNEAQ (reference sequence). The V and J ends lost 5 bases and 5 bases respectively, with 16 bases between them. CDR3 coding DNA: TGTGCCAGCAGCCCCGGGTTGAGAGCTAACGAGCAGTACTTC. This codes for CASSPGLRANEQYF.